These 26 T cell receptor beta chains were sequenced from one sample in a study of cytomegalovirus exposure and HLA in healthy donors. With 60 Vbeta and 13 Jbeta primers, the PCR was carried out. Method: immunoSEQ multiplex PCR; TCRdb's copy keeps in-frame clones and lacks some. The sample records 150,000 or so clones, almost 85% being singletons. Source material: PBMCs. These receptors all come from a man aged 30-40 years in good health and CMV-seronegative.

In DNA form, the CDR3 reads TGTGCCAGCAGCGTAGCCGCGACTAGCGGGACATATACGCAGTATTTT. Residues: CASSVAATSGTYTQYF. The chain couples TRBV9 to TRBJ2-3, with 11 bases that match TRBD2. V gave up 0 bases and J gave up 7 bases; unmatched junction bases: 7. Germline V gene lookup returns CDR1 SGDLS and CDR2 YYNGEE. This CDR3 has 16 residues.

Written as DNA, the CDR3 is TGCGCCAGCAGCTTGGGACTAGCGGGACGGGTCGGTTGGAATGAGCAGTTCTTC. It specifies CASSLGLAGRVGWNEQFF. The chain employs TRBV5-1 and TRBJ2-1; 11 bases fit TRBD2. The CDR3 length is 18 residues. The junction had 12 bases not matched to a gene; V was cut back by 0 bases and J by 7 bases. Germline loops: CDR1 SGHRS, CDR2 YFSETQ.

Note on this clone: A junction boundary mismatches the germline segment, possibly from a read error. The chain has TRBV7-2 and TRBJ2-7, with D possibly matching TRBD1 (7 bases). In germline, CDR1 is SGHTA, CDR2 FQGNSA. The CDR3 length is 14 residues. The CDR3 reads CASSRQGLSHEQYF. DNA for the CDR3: TGTGCCAGCAGCCGACAGGGACTCTCCCACGAGCAGTACTTC.

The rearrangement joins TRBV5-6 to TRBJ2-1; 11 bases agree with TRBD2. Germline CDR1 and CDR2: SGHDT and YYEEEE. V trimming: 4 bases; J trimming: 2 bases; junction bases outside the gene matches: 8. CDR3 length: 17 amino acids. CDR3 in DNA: TGTGCCAGCAGCATCGATAGCGGGAGGGCCGCCTACAATGAGCAGTTCTTC. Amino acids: CASSIDSGRAAYNEQFF.

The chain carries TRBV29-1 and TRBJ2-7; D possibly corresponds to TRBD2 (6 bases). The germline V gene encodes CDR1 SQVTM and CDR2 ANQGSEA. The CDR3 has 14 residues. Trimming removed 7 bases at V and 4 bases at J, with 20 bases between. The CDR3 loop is CSAGVGLAHYEQYF. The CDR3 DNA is TGCAGCGCCGGGGTCGGGCTAGCGCATTACGAGCAGTACTTC.

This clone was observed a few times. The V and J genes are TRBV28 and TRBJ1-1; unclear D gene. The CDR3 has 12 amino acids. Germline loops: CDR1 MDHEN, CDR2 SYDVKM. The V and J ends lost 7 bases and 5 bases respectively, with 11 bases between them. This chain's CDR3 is CASTLSDTEAFF. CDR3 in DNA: TGTGCCAGCACCCTTTCAGATACTGAAGCTTTCTTT.

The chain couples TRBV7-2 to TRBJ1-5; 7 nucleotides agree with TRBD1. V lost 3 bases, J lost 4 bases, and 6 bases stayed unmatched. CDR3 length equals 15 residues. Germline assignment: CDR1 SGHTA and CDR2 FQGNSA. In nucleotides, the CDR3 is TGTGCCAGCAGCTTTGGCGGGACAGAAAATCAGCCCCAGCATTTT. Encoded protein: CASSFGGTENQPQHF.

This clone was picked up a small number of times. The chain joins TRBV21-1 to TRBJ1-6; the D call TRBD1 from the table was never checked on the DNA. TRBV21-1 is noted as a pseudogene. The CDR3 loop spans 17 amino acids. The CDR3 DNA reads TGTGCCAGCAGGGGACAGGGAAGTAGCTCCTATAATTCACCCCTCCACTTT. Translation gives CASRGQGSSSYNSPLHF.

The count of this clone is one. CDR3 in DNA: TGTGCTAGTGCTATCGGACAGTACACCGGGGAGCTGTTTTTT. As protein: CASAIGQYTGELFF. The chain is built from TRBV12-5 and TRBJ2-2; D might be TRBD1 (6 bases). CDR1 is LGHNT, CDR2 FRNRAP, per germline. The CDR3 sequence is 14 residues long. V shed 7 bases and J shed 3 bases, with 12 bases lying between them.

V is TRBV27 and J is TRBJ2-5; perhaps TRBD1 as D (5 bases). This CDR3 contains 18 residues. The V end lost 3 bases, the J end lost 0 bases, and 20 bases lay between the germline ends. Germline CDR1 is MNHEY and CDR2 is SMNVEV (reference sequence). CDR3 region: CASSFMGENRGNQETQYF. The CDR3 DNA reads TGTGCCAGCAGTTTTATGGGCGAAAATAGGGGAAACCAAGAGACCCAGTACTTC.

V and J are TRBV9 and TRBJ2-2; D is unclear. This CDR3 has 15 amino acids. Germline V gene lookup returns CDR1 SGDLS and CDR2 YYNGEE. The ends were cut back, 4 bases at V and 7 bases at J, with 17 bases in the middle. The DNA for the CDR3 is TGTGCCAGCAGCCCCCAGAGCAGGTCAGTCGGGGAGCTGTTTTTT. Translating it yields CASSPQSRSVGELFF.

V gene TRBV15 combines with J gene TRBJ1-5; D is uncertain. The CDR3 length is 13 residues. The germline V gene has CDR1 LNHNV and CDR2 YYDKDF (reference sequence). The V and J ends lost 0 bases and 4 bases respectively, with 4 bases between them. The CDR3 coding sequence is TGTGCCACCAGCAGAGATCCAAATCAGCCCCAGCATTTT. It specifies CATSRDPNQPQHF.

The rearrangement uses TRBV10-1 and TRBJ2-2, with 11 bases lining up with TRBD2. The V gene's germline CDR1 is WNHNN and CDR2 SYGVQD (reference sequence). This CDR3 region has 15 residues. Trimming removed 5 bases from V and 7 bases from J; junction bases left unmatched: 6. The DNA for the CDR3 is TGCGCCAGCAGTTTAGCGGGAGGGCCTATCGGGGAGCTGTTTTTT. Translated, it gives CASSLAGGPIGELFF.

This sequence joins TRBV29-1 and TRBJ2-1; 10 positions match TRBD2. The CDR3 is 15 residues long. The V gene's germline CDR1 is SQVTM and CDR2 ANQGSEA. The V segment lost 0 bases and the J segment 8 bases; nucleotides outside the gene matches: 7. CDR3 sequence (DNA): TGCAGCGTTGAAGAGCCAGCGGGAGGGCTGTATGAGCAGTTCTTC. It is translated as CSVEEPAGGLYEQFF.

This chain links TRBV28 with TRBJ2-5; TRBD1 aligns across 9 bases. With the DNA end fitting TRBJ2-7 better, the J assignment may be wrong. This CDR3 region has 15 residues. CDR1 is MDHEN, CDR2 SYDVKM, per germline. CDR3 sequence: CASSVQGASSYEQYF. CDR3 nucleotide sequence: TGTGCCAGCAGCGTACAGGGGGCTAGCTCCTACGAGCAGTACTTC.

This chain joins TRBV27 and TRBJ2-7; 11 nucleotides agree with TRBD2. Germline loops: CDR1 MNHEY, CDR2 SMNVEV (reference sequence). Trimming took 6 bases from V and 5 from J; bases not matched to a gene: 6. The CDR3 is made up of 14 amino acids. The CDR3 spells CASSTSGRTHEQYF. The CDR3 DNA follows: TGTGCCAGCAGCACTAGCGGGAGAACCCACGAGCAGTACTTC.

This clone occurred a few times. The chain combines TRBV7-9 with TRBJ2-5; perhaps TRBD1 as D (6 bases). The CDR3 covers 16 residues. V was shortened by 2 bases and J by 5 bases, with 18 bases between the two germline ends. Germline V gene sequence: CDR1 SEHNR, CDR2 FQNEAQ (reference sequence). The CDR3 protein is CASSLIVRRGEETQYF. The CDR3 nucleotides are TGTGCCAGCAGCTTAATCGTTCGCAGGGGCGAGGAGACCCAGTACTTC.

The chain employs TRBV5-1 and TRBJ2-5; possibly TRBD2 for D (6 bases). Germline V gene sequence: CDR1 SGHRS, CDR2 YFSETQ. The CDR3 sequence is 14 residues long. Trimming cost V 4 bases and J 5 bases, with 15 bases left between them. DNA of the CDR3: TGCGCCAGCAGCCTGGCCAAGGCGGGGGAGACCCAGTACTTC. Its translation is CASSLAKAGETQYF.

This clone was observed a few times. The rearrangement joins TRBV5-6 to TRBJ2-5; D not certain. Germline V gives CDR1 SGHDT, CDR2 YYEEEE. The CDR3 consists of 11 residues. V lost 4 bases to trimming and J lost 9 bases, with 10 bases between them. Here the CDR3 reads CASSLRDSQYF. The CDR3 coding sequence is TGTGCCAGCAGCCTCCGAGACTCCCAGTACTTC.

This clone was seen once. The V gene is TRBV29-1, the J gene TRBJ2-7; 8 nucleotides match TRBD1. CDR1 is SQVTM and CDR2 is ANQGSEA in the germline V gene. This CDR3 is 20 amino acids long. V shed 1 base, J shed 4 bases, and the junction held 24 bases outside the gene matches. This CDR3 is CSVEAHFRDRRRRRTYEQYF. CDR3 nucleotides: TGCAGCGTTGAAGCCCACTTTCGGGACAGGCGGCGGAGGAGGACGTACGAGCAGTACTTC.

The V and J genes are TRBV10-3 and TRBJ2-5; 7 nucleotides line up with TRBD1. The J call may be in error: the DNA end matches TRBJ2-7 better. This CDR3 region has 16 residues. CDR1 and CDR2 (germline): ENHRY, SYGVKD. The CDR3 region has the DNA TGTGCCATCAGTGAGCCGAAGGACAGGCTCTCCTACGAGCAGTACTTC. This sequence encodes CAISEPKDRLSYEQYF.

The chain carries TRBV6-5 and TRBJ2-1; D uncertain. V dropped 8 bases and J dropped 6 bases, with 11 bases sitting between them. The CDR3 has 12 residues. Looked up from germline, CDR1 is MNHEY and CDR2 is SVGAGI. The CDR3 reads CASAILPNEQFF. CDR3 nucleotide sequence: TGTGCCAGCGCGATCCTACCCAATGAGCAGTTCTTC.

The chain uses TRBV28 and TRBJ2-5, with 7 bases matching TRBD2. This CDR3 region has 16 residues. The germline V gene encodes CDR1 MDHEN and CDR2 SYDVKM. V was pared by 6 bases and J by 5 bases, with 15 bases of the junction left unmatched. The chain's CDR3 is CASRLALSGGLETQYF. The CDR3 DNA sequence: TGTGCCAGCAGACTCGCGTTATCGGGAGGATTGGAGACCCAGTACTTC.

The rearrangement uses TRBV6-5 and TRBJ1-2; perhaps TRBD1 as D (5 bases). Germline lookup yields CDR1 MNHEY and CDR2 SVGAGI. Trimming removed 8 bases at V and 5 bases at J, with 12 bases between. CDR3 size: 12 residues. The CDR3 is CASFRSGYGYTF. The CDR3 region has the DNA TGTGCCAGCTTCCGTTCAGGGTATGGCTACACCTTC.

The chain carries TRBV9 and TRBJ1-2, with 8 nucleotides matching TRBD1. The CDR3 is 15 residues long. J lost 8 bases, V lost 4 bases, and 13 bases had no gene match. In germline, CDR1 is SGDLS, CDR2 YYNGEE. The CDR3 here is CASSSTTGTGGGYTF. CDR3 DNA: TGTGCCAGCAGCTCAACCACCGGGACAGGCGGGGGCTACACCTTC.

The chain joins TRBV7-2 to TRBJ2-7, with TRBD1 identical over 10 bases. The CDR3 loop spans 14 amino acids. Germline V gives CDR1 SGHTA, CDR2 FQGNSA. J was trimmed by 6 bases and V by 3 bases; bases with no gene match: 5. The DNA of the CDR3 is TGTGCCAGCAGCTTGAGGACAGGGGGTCGCGAGCAGTACTTC. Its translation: CASSLRTGGREQYF.